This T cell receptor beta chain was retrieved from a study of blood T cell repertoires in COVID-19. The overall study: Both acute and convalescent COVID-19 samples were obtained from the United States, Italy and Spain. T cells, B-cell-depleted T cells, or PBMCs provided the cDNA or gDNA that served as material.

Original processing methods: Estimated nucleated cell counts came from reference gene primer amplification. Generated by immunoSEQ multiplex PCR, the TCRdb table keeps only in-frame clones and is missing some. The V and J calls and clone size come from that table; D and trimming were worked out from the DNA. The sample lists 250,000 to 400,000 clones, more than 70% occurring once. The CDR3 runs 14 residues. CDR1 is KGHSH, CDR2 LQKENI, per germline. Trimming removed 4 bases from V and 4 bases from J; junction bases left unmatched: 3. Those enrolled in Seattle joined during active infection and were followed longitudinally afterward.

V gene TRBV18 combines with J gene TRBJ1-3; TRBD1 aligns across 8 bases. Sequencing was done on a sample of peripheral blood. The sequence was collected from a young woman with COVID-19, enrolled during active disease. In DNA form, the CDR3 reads TGTGCCAGCTCACTCGACAGGGGCGGAAACACCATATATTTT. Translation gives CASSLDRGGNTIYF.